This entry features one T cell receptor (beta chain) sequence. Antigen unknown. Within the sample, other DNA sequences also encode this same CDR3. Assay used: immunoSEQ multiplex PCR; TCRdb lists only in-frame clones, some missing. The sample yields approximately 120,000 clones, roughly 86% seen once. This sample was included in a study of T cell responses to AZD1222 COVID-19 vaccine. Study-wide results and caveats: Spike-specific TCR breadth rose after two AZD1222 doses, and depth rose as well. White British donors predominated, females outnumbered males, and clonal diversity was possibly underestimated. Only a handful of people who got AZD1222 tested seropositive at baseline.

Trimming at V came to 1 base and at J to 3 bases, leaving 3 bases not matched to a gene. The CDR3 is 15 residues long. Germline CDR1 reads MNHEY; CDR2 reads SVGAGI. The chain has TRBV6-5 and TRBJ1-1; 9 nucleotides match TRBD1. The specimen was peripheral blood, collected on day 0 of AZD1222 vaccination. The receptor was derived from an adult in good health. CDR3 in amino acids: CASSYWGQGDTEAFF. The CDR3 DNA sequence: TGTGCCAGCAGTTACTGGGGACAGGGAGACACTGAAGCTTTCTTT.